This entry lists 18 T cell receptor beta chains sequenced from one sample in a study of OX40 agonist ivuxolimab in advanced cancers. Some clones are missing from TCRdb's copy, which holds only in-frame ones; the method was immunoSEQ multiplex PCR. The table lists some 70,000 clones, 80% to 90% of them singletons. Here the sequenced sample was CD4+ or CD8+ T cells sorted from blood, taken in a trial of the OX40 agonist ivuxolimab. The receptors derive from an adult with an advanced solid tumor such as melanoma, head and neck, liver or kidney cancer.

The rearrangement uses TRBV9 and TRBJ2-5, with 10 positions matching TRBD1. V gave up 0 bases and J gave up 3 bases; unmatched junction bases: 11. This CDR3 spans 18 amino acids. CDR1 is SGDLS, CDR2 YYNGEE, per germline. CDR3 protein: CASSVALLGQGGEETQYF. CDR3 sequence (DNA): TGTGCCAGCAGCGTAGCCCTCCTCGGACAGGGGGGAGAAGAGACCCAGTACTTC.

The chain couples TRBV7-2 to TRBJ1-4; D is ambiguous. V lost 1 base and J 0 bases, leaving 6 bases between the germline ends. The CDR3 loop spans 15 amino acids. Germline V CDR1 and CDR2: SGHTA, FQGNSA. Here the CDR3 reads CASSLVGTTNEKLFF. In nucleotides, the CDR3 is TGTGCCAGCAGCTTAGTCGGTACAACTAATGAAAAACTGTTTTTT.

The chain couples TRBV2 to TRBJ2-2; D is unresolved. The germline V gene encodes CDR1 SNHLY and CDR2 FYNNEI. This CDR3 region has 14 residues. The ends were cut back, 4 bases at V and 0 bases at J, with 6 bases in the middle. This CDR3 reads CASSVGTNTGELFF. Here the CDR3 DNA reads TGTGCCAGCAGTGTAGGCACGAACACCGGGGAGCTGTTTTTT.

The J gene is TRBJ1-2, the V gene TRBV25-1, with D unclear. Germline lookup yields CDR1 MGHDK and CDR2 SYGVNS. The ends were cut back, 4 bases at V and 3 bases at J, with 15 bases in the middle. The CDR3 runs 15 residues. Here the CDR3 DNA reads TGTGCCAGCAGTGTCGGCGATACAAGGGACTATGGCTACACCTTC. It encodes CASSVGDTRDYGYTF.

The DNA of the CDR3 is TGTGCCAGTAGTAGAAACCTAGCTTCGGTCACAGATACGCAGTATTTT. Protein product: CASSRNLASVTDTQYF. The rearrangement uses TRBV19 and TRBJ2-3, with D maybe TRBD2 (5 bases). The CDR3 has 16 residues. CDR1 is LNHDA and CDR2 is SQIVND in the germline V gene (reference sequence). The V end lost 4 bases, the J end lost 2 bases, and 16 bases lay between the germline ends.

V and J are TRBV18 and TRBJ2-7; 8 positions agree with TRBD2. Germline V gives CDR1 KGHSH, CDR2 LQKENI. This CDR3 comprises 16 residues. Trimming took 4 bases from V and 5 from J; bases not matched to a gene: 13. The CDR3 sequence: CASSLAPGGGRDEQYF. CDR3 coding DNA: TGTGCCAGCTCACTCGCGCCCGGCGGGGGGCGCGACGAGCAGTACTTC.

The chain employs TRBV11-1 and TRBJ2-7; 9 bases match TRBD1. Trimming cost V 2 bases and J 3 bases; bases outside gene matches: 8. The CDR3 runs 16 residues. Germline V CDR1 and CDR2: SGHAT, FQDESV (reference sequence). CDR3 nucleotide sequence: TGTGCCAGCAGCTTATTAAAAGGGACAGGGTACTACGAGCAGTACTTC. Encoded protein: CASSLLKGTGYYEQYF.

The table lists this clone with a count of one. J is TRBJ2-5 and V is TRBV9, with D possibly being TRBD1 or TRBD2 (5 bases each). Trimming shortened V by 1 base and J by 5 bases, and 15 bases separated the two germline ends. The CDR3 is 15 amino acids. The germline gives CDR1 SGDLS, CDR2 YYNGEE. CDR3 DNA: TGTGCCAGCAGCGTAAGGGACGGGGAAGGCGAGACCCAGTACTTC. As protein: CASSVRDGEGETQYF.

V gene TRBV7-2 combines with J gene TRBJ1-1; D call uncertain. Germline CDR1 is SGHTA and CDR2 is FQGNSA. V was pared by 3 bases and J by 4 bases, with 6 bases between. CDR3 size: 12 residues. The CDR3 DNA follows: TGTGCCAGCAGCTTGAGCGTCACTGAAGCTTTCTTT. This translates into CASSLSVTEAFF. Using reference TRBV7-2 and TRBJ1-1 for the parts outside the CDR3, the full variable domain is GAGVSQSPSNKVTEKGKDVELRCDPISGHTALYWYRQSLGQGLEFLIYFQGNSAPDKSGLPSDRFSAERTGGSVSTLTIQRTQQEDSAVYLCASSLSVTEAFFGQGTRLTVV.

The chain combines TRBV19 with TRBJ1-5, with 7 bases identical to TRBD1. The CDR3 is 14 residues long. Germline CDR1 LNHDA, CDR2 SQIVND (reference sequence). V shed 3 bases and J 6 bases; nucleotides not matched to a gene: 5. This CDR3 reads CASSMVRGLQPQHF. Written as DNA, the CDR3 is TGTGCCAGTAGTATGGTTAGGGGGCTTCAGCCCCAGCATTTT.

A word on this clone: Relative to the germline gene, one junction end is altered; a read error may explain this. This chain joins TRBV4-3 and TRBJ1-2; 12 bases map to TRBD1. CDR1 and CDR2 (germline): LGHNA, YSLEER. This CDR3 comprises 17 residues. The CDR3 nucleotides are TGCGCCAGCAACCAAGTAGGGACAGGGGGCGCAAATGATGGCTACACCTTC. Translating gives CASNQVGTGGANDGYTF.

The chain is built from TRBV10-3 and TRBJ1-2, with TRBD1 matching over 8 bases. The CDR3 sequence is 14 residues long. Per germline, CDR1 ENHRY and CDR2 SYGVKD. The V and J ends lost 5 bases and 6 bases, in that order; junction bases with no gene match: 8. This CDR3 reads CAISRLQGADGYTF. CDR3 nucleotides: TGTGCCATCAGTCGCCTGCAGGGGGCCGATGGCTACACCTTC.

On this clone itself: Other DNA sequences in this specimen translate into the identical CDR3. J is TRBJ2-1 and V is TRBV11-3, with a weak D call TRBD1 (5 bases). The germline V and J ends were trimmed by 5 bases and 0 bases, with 11 bases remaining between them. Germline CDR1 SGHNT, CDR2 YENEEA. The CDR3 length is 15 residues. CDR3 in amino acids: CASSLGDSSYNEQFF. DNA of the CDR3: TGTGCCAGCAGCCTAGGAGACAGCTCCTACAATGAGCAGTTCTTC. The full variable domain, completed using reference TRBV11-3 and TRBJ2-1, is EAGVVQSPRYKIIEKKQPVAFWCNPISGHNTLYWYLQNLGQGPELLIRYENEEAVDDSQLPKDRFSAERLKGVDSTLKIQPAELGDSAVYLCASSLGDSSYNEQFFGPGTRLTVL.

The chain is built from TRBV6-5 and TRBJ1-2; D is uncertain. V lost 4 bases, J lost 11 bases, and 11 bases lay in between. Per germline, CDR1 MNHEY and CDR2 SVGAGI. This CDR3 spans 11 amino acids. CDR3 DNA sequence: TGTGCCAGCAGTTCCGGAGGTGAATACACCTTC. Protein product: CASSSGGEYTF.

The chain has TRBV25-1 and TRBJ1-1; tentative D call: TRBD1 (5 bases). V was pared by 5 bases and J by 0 bases, with 13 bases between. The CDR3 spans 15 residues. Germline lookup yields CDR1 MGHDK and CDR2 SYGVNS. The CDR3 sequence is CASSQAGGMNTEAFF. Here the CDR3 DNA reads TGTGCCAGCAGTCAAGCGGGGGGGATGAACACTGAAGCTTTCTTT.

The chain couples TRBV5-8 to TRBJ1-4; D is unclear. Deletions cut 6 bases from V and 8 bases from J, with 23 bases between. The CDR3 consists of 16 residues. The germline V gene encodes CDR1 SGHTS and CDR2 YDEGEE. CDR3 DNA: TGTGCCAGCAACTCTGGCGAGGCCAACTCAAGGGAAAAACTGTTTTTT. It translates to CASNSGEANSREKLFF.

This clone was counted only a few times. The chain links TRBV7-7 to TRBJ2-3; D is ambiguous. The CDR3 covers 15 residues. V was pared by 1 base and J by 4 bases, with 12 bases between. CDR1 is SSHAT, CDR2 FNYEAQ, per germline (reference sequence). CDR3 in DNA: TGTGCCAGCAGCTTAGGTGGCTCTGGAGCAGATACGCAGTATTTT. This translates into CASSLGGSGADTQYF. The entire variable domain, with the rest obtained from reference TRBV7-7 and TRBJ2-3, is as follows: GAGVSQSPRYKVTKRGQDVTLRCDPISSHATLYWYQQALGQGPEFLTYFNYEAQPDKSGLPSDRFSAERPEGSISTLTIQRTEQRDSAMYRCASSLGGSGADTQYFGPGTRLTVL.

The genes are TRBV19 and TRBJ2-7; 8 bases fit TRBD1. In germline, CDR1 is LNHDA, CDR2 SQIVND (reference sequence). Unmatched junction bases numbered 4, after V lost 3 bases and J lost 3 bases. This CDR3 is built from 14 residues. CDR3 sequence reads: CASSIDRGDYEQYF. As DNA, the CDR3 is TGTGCCAGTAGTATCGACAGGGGAGACTACGAGCAGTACTTC.